This passage covers 10 T cell receptor beta chains from one sample sequenced in a study of cytomegalovirus exposure and HLA in healthy donors (TCRdb year 2017). The library came from the immunoSEQ multiplex PCR assay. The multiplex PCR relied on a mix of 60 forward primers for TCR Vbeta segments and 13 reverse primers for TCR Jbeta segments. TCRdb holds this immuneACCESS table with in-frame rearrangements only. Some clones are missing; in checked studies, unresolved V genes explain under half, and the rest has no known cause. The sample table shows approximately 180,000 clones, and approximately 84% are seen once. In total, the top ten clones hold more than 0.2% of the sample. The sample taken for sequencing was PBMCs. The receptors originated from a girl less than two years old in good health and CMV-seronegative.

The chain couples TRBV9 to TRBJ1-4; TRBD1 aligns across 7 bases. From germline, CDR1 is SGDLS and CDR2 YYNGEE. CDR3 size: 14 residues. V was pared by 0 bases and J by 7 bases, with 3 bases of the junction left unmatched. CDR3: CASSVAPGGEKLFF. The DNA of the CDR3 is TGTGCCAGCAGCGTAGCTCCAGGGGGTGAAAAACTGTTTTTT.

This rearrangement joins TRBV5-1 to TRBJ2-7; D is undetermined. CDR3 length: 15 residues. Trimming removed 0 bases at V and 3 bases at J, with 13 bases between. The V gene's germline CDR1 is SGHRS and CDR2 YFSETQ. Here the CDR3 DNA reads TGCGCCAGCAGCTTGGGCCCAGAAGGAGACTACGAGCAGTACTTC. Translation: CASSLGPEGDYEQYF.

This chain connects TRBV29-1 to TRBJ2-5, with 8 bases fitting TRBD1. Germline CDR1 and CDR2: SQVTM and ANQGSEA. V dropped 7 bases and J dropped 1; count of bases not matched to a gene: 5. This CDR3 comprises 13 residues. As DNA, the CDR3 is TGCAGCGCCAGGGGGCGGCTCCAAGAGACCCAGTACTTC. Translation: CSARGRLQETQYF.

The CDR3 sequence: CASSVGEVYGYTF. CDR3 in DNA: TGTGCCAGCAGCGTGGGGGAGGTCTATGGCTACACCTTC. The gene calls are TRBV11-2 and TRBJ1-2; tentatively, D is TRBD1 (5 bases). The V gene lost 5 bases and the J gene lost 4 bases, with 11 bases spanning the gap. This CDR3 region has 13 residues. Germline values: CDR1 SGHAT, CDR2 FQNNGV.

CDR3 coding DNA: TGTGCCAGCAGCTTGGTAGAGGCAACCGGGGAGCTGTTTTTT. Its translation is CASSLVEATGELFF. V is TRBV5-4 and J is TRBJ2-2; the D is unclear. The CDR3 runs to 14 residues. Germline CDR1 and CDR2: SGHNT and YYREEE (reference sequence). V dropped 0 bases and J dropped 5 bases, with 8 bases sitting between them. Full variable domain (missing parts from reference TRBV5-4 and TRBJ2-2): ETGVTQSPTHLIKTRGQQVTLRCSSQSGHNTVSWYQQALGQGPQFIFQYYREEENGRGNFPPRFSGLQFPNYSSELNVNALELDDSALYLCASSLVEATGELFFGEGSRLTVL.

The table lists this clone with a few counts. The chain links TRBV5-4 to TRBJ1-2; 12 positions match TRBD1. The CDR3 totals 18 residues. Germline V gives CDR1 SGHNT, CDR2 YYREEE (reference sequence). The trim removed 3 bases at V and 1 base at J, leaving 10 bases unmatched. This chain's CDR3 is CASSSWGTGGEINYGYTF. CDR3 in DNA: TGTGCCAGCAGCTCTTGGGGGACAGGGGGCGAAATTAACTATGGCTACACCTTC.

The rearrangement links TRBV10-3 to TRBJ2-7; no definite D call. V lost 4 bases and J 4 bases, leaving 5 bases between the germline ends. This CDR3 spans 11 amino acids. Germline values: CDR1 ENHRY, CDR2 SYGVKD. CDR3 residues: CAISGNYEQYF. The CDR3 nucleotides read TGTGCCATCAGTGGTAATTACGAGCAGTACTTC.

This clone showed up just a few times. V gene TRBV7-8 combines with J gene TRBJ1-4; 9 nucleotides agree with TRBD1. J gave up 4 bases and V 0 bases, and 6 bases lay outside the gene matches. Germline V gene data show CDR1 as SGHVS and CDR2 as FQNEAQ. The CDR3 is 17 residues long. CDR3 residues: CASSLAAGQGDNEKLFF. The CDR3 nucleotides are TGTGCCAGCAGCTTAGCAGCGGGACAGGGCGATAATGAAAAACTGTTTTTT.

V and J are TRBV20-1 and TRBJ1-4, with TRBD1 as a possible D gene (5 bases). V was trimmed by 6 bases and J by 7 bases, leaving 6 bases between them. The CDR3 length is 10 residues. CDR1 and CDR2 (germline): DFQATT, SNEGSKA (reference sequence). DNA for the CDR3: TGCAGTGCCCAGGGTGAAAAACTGTTTTTT. This sequence encodes CSAQGEKLFF.

The chain employs TRBV4-3 and TRBJ2-1; D perhaps matches TRBD1 (6 bases). Germline V gene data show CDR1 as LGHNA and CDR2 as YSLEER. Between the trimmed V and J ends, which lost 4 bases and 8 bases, there was a span of 18 bases. This CDR3 has 15 residues. The CDR3 loop is CASSLRGVPGDEQFF. CDR3 in DNA: TGCGCCAGCAGCCTCCGAGGAGTGCCAGGGGATGAGCAGTTCTTC.